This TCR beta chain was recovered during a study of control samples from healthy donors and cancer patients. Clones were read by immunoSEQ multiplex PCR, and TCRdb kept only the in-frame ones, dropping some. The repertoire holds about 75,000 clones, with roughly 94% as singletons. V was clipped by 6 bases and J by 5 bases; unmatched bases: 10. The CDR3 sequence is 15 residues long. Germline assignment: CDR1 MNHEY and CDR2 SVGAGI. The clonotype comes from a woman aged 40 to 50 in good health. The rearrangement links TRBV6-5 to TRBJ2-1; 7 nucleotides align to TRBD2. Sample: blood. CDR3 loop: CASRAGASGHNEQFF. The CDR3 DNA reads TGTGCCAGCAGAGCCGGGGCTAGCGGACACAATGAGCAGTTCTTC.